Reported below is one TCR beta chain. Its antigen is undetermined. TCRdb's table, derived via immunoSEQ multiplex PCR, lists solely in-frame clones and lacks some. The table includes about 2 million clones, roughly 96% detected once. The record originates from a study of shared clonotypes between healthy human individuals. The ends lost 7 bases at V and 7 bases at J; junction bases unmatched: 17. CDR3 length: 16 residues. CDR1 and CDR2 from the germline V gene are GTSNPN and SVGIG (reference sequence). Study-wide points: Clonotype sharing among donors likely depends on sequencing depth.

This chain uses TRBV30 with TRBJ1-4, with 8 bases that match TRBD1. The TCR sequence derives from a man aged 18 to 35 in good health. Specimen: naive CD4+ T cells sorted from blood. The sample's subset: CD45RA+ positively selected. The chain's CDR3 is CASNGPRQGKGEKLFF. In DNA form, the CDR3 reads TGTGCCTCGAACGGCCCGAGACAGGGGAAGGGTGAAAAACTGTTTTTT. Filled out from reference TRBV30 and TRBJ1-4, the complete variable domain reads SQTIHQWPATLVQPVGSPLSLECTVEGTSNPNLYWYRQAAGRGLQLLFYSVGIGQISSEVPQNLSASRPQDRQFILSSKKLLLSDSGFYLCASNGPRQGKGEKLFFGSGTQLSVL.